This is a list of T cell receptor beta chains from one sample in a study of cytomegalovirus exposure and HLA in healthy donors. Here immunoSEQ multiplex PCR was the method, and the copy in TCRdb shows in-frame clones only, minus some. The sample shows 100,000 to 150,000 clones, 70% to 85% of them seen only once. The specimen sequenced was PBMCs. The receptors originated from a boy aged 2 to 9 in good health and CMV-seronegative. CDR3s include the opening cysteine and the closing phenylalanine or tryptophan. A D gene is named only where the DNA matches it firmly.

J gene,D gene,V gene,CDR3 protein
TRBJ1-5,.,TRBV5-6,CASSSSGVPSNQPQHF
TRBJ1-2,.,TRBV4-1,CASSQAGSGDLANYGYTF
TRBJ1-6,.,TRBV30,CAWSVLQIDNSPLHF
TRBJ2-3,TRBD2,TRBV5-1,CASSSGGPTDTQYF
TRBJ2-1,.,TRBV5-5,CASTPRLASYNEQFF
TRBJ2-6,.,TRBV5-4,CASSLPGSGANVLTF
TRBJ1-1,TRBD1,TRBV7-9,CASSLAGQGASGYTEAFF
TRBJ1-2,.,TRBV15,CATSMGAYGYTF
TRBJ1-4,TRBD1,TRBV5-1,CASSFSRGSIEKLFF
TRBJ2-1,TRBD2,TRBV6-4,CASTPGTSGHNEQFF
TRBJ2-1,.,TRBV15,CATSRELEIMEQFF
TRBJ2-3,TRBD1,TRBV2,CASSGGPYSTDTQYF
TRBJ2-7,.,TRBV9,CASSVAGEQYF
TRBJ1-2,.,TRBV19,CASSKSTGPLGRYGYTF
TRBJ2-2,TRBD1,TRBV6-5,CASRNRGAGELFF
TRBJ1-1,TRBD1,TRBV6-5,CASSRGQGAVAFF
TRBJ1-1,.,TRBV7-9,CASSWDLNTEAFF
TRBJ2-1,TRBD2,TRBV5-4,CASSLTASGGHNEQFF
TRBJ2-7,TRBD2,TRBV5-1,CASSLAGGGSYEQYF
TRBJ2-7,TRBD1,TRBV6-6,CASSGPGQVPYEQYF
TRBJ2-1,TRBD2,TRBV9,CASSVDGAGGPNEQFF
TRBJ2-1,TRBD2,TRBV5-1,CASRTSGNNNEQFF
TRBJ2-2,.,TRBV21-1,CASSSQGNTGELFF
TRBJ2-5,.,TRBV5-6,CASSRPGGMSKTQYF
TRBJ1-2,TRBD1,TRBV6-5,CASSVKTGGAQGYTF
TRBJ2-7,.,TRBV10-3,CAISHRVLEDSYEQYF
TRBJ1-1,.,TRBV6-5,CASSPRKLNTEAFF
TRBJ1-1,.,TRBV29-1,CSASIGPGGTEAFF
TRBJ1-2,.,TRBV4-2,CASSQIRGSNYGYTF
TRBJ2-5,.,TRBV7-3,CASSLTPGKTQYF
TRBJ1-1,TRBD1,TRBV7-3,CASSLTGKITEAFF
TRBJ2-2,TRBD1,TRBV5-6,CASSLGTGVSGELFF
TRBJ2-3,.,TRBV30,CACNNPDTQYF
TRBJ1-2,.,TRBV29-1,CSVEGPPRDGYTF
TRBJ2-2,.,TRBV6-1,CASSEEVAGTGELFF
TRBJ1-2,.,TRBV21-1,CASSSRPIYGYTF
TRBJ1-1,.,TRBV6-6,CASSWSRNTEAFF
TRBJ2-7,TRBD1,TRBV6-5,CASRLGTAYEQYF
TRBJ2-2,TRBD2,TRBV6-4,CASSGGGTNTGELFF
TRBJ2-2,TRBD1,TRBV9,CASSVGQGNTGELFF
TRBJ1-2,.,TRBV5-1,CASSLTGNGYTF
TRBJ2-2,.,TRBV25-1,CASSDTKRLSANTGELFF
TRBJ2-3,TRBD1,TRBV27,CASSLTGSGTDTQYF
TRBJ2-1,TRBD2,TRBV7-9,CSSRVGLADNEQFF
TRBJ2-5,TRBD1,TRBV18,CASSGTGEETQYF
TRBJ2-2,TRBD1,TRBV7-9,CASSLGRTGNTGELFF